What follows are 18 T cell receptor beta chains derived from one specimen sequenced in a study of T cells in localized non-small cell lung cancer. Repertoires were generated with immunoSEQ multiplex PCR, while TCRdb's copy carries only in-frame clones and drops some. The data show roughly 72,000 clones, over 75% seen once. The material sequenced was peripheral blood, taken before any cancer treatment. Receptor source: a female donor older than 55 with stage I lung adenocarcinoma.

The table lists this clone with a few counts. The V call is TRBV7-9, the J call TRBJ2-6, with D unclear. Deletions cut 7 bases from V and 4 bases from J, with 8 bases between. The CDR3 extends over 13 amino acids. Per the germline V gene, CDR1 is SEHNR and CDR2 is FQNEAQ (reference sequence). The chain's CDR3 is CASTPVGANVLTF. The DNA for the CDR3 is TGTGCCAGCACCCCGGTCGGGGCCAACGTCCTGACTTTC.

The chain recombines TRBV9 with TRBJ2-2; 12 bases align to TRBD2. Trimming cost V 4 bases and J 1 base; bases outside gene matches: 5. Germline CDR1 reads SGDLS; CDR2 reads YYNGEE. This CDR3 comprises 17 residues. The CDR3 here is CASSLAGGPENTGELFF. CDR3 nucleotides: TGTGCCAGCAGCCTAGCGGGGGGGCCCGAGAACACCGGGGAGCTGTTTTTT.

This clone was counted between two and nine times. V is TRBV15 and J is TRBJ1-1; D ambiguous. The V end lost 5 bases, the J end lost 11 bases, and 18 bases lay between the germline ends. The length of the CDR3 is 13 residues. CDR1 is LNHNV, CDR2 YYDKDF, per germline (reference sequence). CDR3 DNA: TGTGCCACCAGCCGAGGCGGGAAAGAGGAGGCTTTCTTT. Its translation: CATSRGGKEEAFF.

The genes are TRBV28 and TRBJ1-4; D gene unclear. The CDR3 length is 13 residues. Germline values: CDR1 MDHEN, CDR2 SYDVKM. V was clipped by 3 bases and J by 8 bases, with 10 bases between them. The CDR3 here is CASSFNAQEKLFF. CDR3 sequence (DNA): TGTGCCAGCAGTTTTAATGCCCAAGAAAAACTGTTTTTT.

This clone was seen only a few times. The V and J genes are TRBV6-1 and TRBJ2-5; D may be TRBD1 or TRBD2 (5 bases each). This CDR3 is built from 15 residues. Germline CDR1 and CDR2: MNHNS and SASEGT. V dropped 8 bases and J dropped 5 bases, with 21 bases sitting between them. The DNA for the CDR3 is TGTGCCAGCCCCCCTGGTGGGGGTTTAGGGGAGACCCAGTACTTC. It yields the protein CASPPGGGLGETQYF.

The chain has TRBV21-1 and TRBJ2-5; TRBD1 is the table's D call and was not checked against the DNA. TRBV21-1 is flagged as a pseudogene. The CDR3 sequence is 17 residues long. CDR3 residues: CASSKARRARGQETQYF. The CDR3 DNA follows: TGTGCCAGCAGCAAAGCTCGTCGGGCCAGGGGGCAAGAGACCCAGTACTTC.

The rearrangement uses TRBV4-2 and TRBJ1-2, with D possibly being TRBD1 (5 bases). The CDR3 is 14 residues long. Per germline, CDR1 LGHNA and CDR2 YNFKEQ. V lost 2 bases, J lost 4 bases, and 11 bases lay in between. CDR3 DNA sequence: TGTGCCAGCAGCCAAAGGCAGGGACTCTATGGCTACACCTTC. Amino acid sequence: CASSQRQGLYGYTF.

DNA of the CDR3: TGCAGCGTTGAGGGGGACAGTTCTACTGGAAACACCATATATTTT. Translated: CSVEGDSSTGNTIYF. The chain employs TRBV29-1 and TRBJ1-3, with TRBD1 matching 7 bases. Germline-derived CDR1 and CDR2 are SQVTM and ANQGSEA. The CDR3 runs to 15 residues. With V trimmed by 3 bases and J by 2 bases, 7 bases remained unmatched.

V is TRBV7-2 and J is TRBJ1-1; no definite D call. This CDR3 has 13 residues. V was shortened by 5 bases and J by 5 bases, with 12 bases between the two germline ends. CDR1 is SGHTA, CDR2 FQGNSA, per germline. CDR3: CASSPIRVTEAFF. In DNA, the CDR3 is TGTGCCAGCAGCCCGATTAGGGTGACTGAAGCTTTCTTT.

This clone was seen a handful of times. The V gene is TRBV5-1, the J gene TRBJ1-1; D remains ambiguous. There are 12 residues in the CDR3. CDR1 is SGHRS, CDR2 YFSETQ, per germline. Trimming took off 4 bases at V and 9 bases at J, with 13 bases between the two ends. CDR3 coding DNA: TGCGCCAGCAGCGCGACCAGTGAGAAAGCTTTCTTT. As protein: CASSATSEKAFF.

The genes are TRBV6-5 and TRBJ2-3; the match to TRBD1 covers 7 bases. Germline CDR1 MNHEY, CDR2 SVGAGI. Germline trimming cut 7 bases from V and 1 base from J; bases unmatched to any gene: 5. The CDR3 has 14 amino acids. The CDR3 here is CASKTTGGTDTQYF. CDR3 sequence (DNA): TGTGCCAGCAAGACAACAGGGGGCACAGATACGCAGTATTTT.

This clone was recorded once. This chain's CDR3 is CASSRTGGFYEQYF. CDR3 DNA: TGTGCCAGCAGCCGGACAGGGGGCTTCTACGAGCAGTACTTC. The V call is TRBV11-2, the J call TRBJ2-7, with 11 bases aligning to TRBD1. Unmatched junction bases numbered 3, after V lost 5 bases and J lost 3 bases. Germline-derived CDR1 and CDR2 are SGHAT and FQNNGV. This CDR3 region has 14 residues.

V gene TRBV6-5 combines with J gene TRBJ1-5; D gene ambiguous. The CDR3 runs to 15 residues. Trimming took off 5 bases at V and 3 bases at J, with 14 bases between the two ends. Germline CDR1 reads MNHEY; CDR2 reads SVGAGI. In nucleotides, the CDR3 is TGTGCCAGCAGTGCCGCCAGAGCCACCAATCAGCCCCAGCATTTT. It encodes CASSAARATNQPQHF.

The V and J genes are TRBV11-2 and TRBJ2-1, with D perhaps TRBD1 or TRBD2 (6 bases each). V gave up 1 base and J gave up 15 bases, with 16 bases separating them. Germline V gives CDR1 SGHAT, CDR2 FQNNGV. This CDR3 is 13 amino acids long. CDR3 in amino acids: CASSLASLGGLFF. The CDR3 bases are TGTGCCAGCAGCTTAGCCTCGTTGGGGGGCTTGTTCTTC.

The chain employs TRBV6-5 and TRBJ1-6; D gene ambiguous. Trimming removed 2 bases at V and 0 bases at J, with 8 bases between. Germline V gives CDR1 MNHEY, CDR2 SVGAGI. The CDR3 spans 16 residues. The CDR3 is CASSYDGNSYNSPLHF. CDR3 in DNA: TGTGCCAGCAGTTACGACGGAAACTCCTATAATTCACCCCTCCACTTT.

Only a few counts were recorded for this clone. In nucleotides, the CDR3 is TGTGCCAGCAGCTTGTGGGGGGATGGCTACACCTTC. The encoded protein is CASSLWGDGYTF. The chain is built from TRBV5-4 and TRBJ1-2; tentative D call: TRBD1 (5 bases). CDR1 and CDR2 (germline): SGHNT, YYREEE (reference sequence). V was shortened by 1 base and J by 6 bases, with 7 bases between the two germline ends. The CDR3 has 12 residues.

CDR3 coding DNA: TGTGCCAGCAGCCGCGGACAGGCCGGGCTGAACACTGAAGCTTTCTTT. Its translation is CASSRGQAGLNTEAFF. V gene TRBV14 combines with J gene TRBJ1-1; TRBD1 aligns across 7 bases. The CDR3 is made up of 16 amino acids. V shed 4 bases and J 0 bases; nucleotides not matched to a gene: 8. Germline CDR1 SGHDN, CDR2 FVKESK.

This chain uses TRBV29-1 with TRBJ2-5, with TRBD2 matching over 9 bases. CDR3 size: 14 residues. V shed 4 bases, J shed 4 bases, and the junction held 7 bases outside the gene matches. Germline lookup yields CDR1 SQVTM and CDR2 ANQGSEA. CDR3 region: CSVGGRGGRETQYF. The CDR3 coding sequence is TGCAGCGTTGGTGGGCGGGGGGGCCGAGAGACCCAGTACTTC. Full variable domain (outside the CDR3, taken from reference TRBV29-1 and TRBJ2-5): SAVISQKPSRDICQRGTSLTIQCQVDSQVTMMFWYRQQPGQSLTLIATANQGSEATYESGFVIDKFPISRPNLTFSTLTVSNMSPEDSSIYLCSVGGRGGRETQYFGPGTRLLVL.